The present TCR beta chain was sequenced within a study of glioma-infiltrating T cells. Study details: Glioblastomas were WHO grade IV, sampled at first diagnosis; low-grade were grade II. Glioma patients had dexamethasone for six or fewer days before surgery.

Using RNA template, CDR3s of TCR alpha and beta were amplified with iRepertoire arm-PCR. TCRdb reprocessed the multiplex PCR reads via MiXCR and lists one record per CDR3 protein. Here the sample spans a few hundred thousand distinct CDR3 sequences, around 45% being singletons. General study results and limits: Gliomas, especially low-grade, showed above-expected tissue-blood divergence; non-neoplastic patients showed below. A blood CDR3 motif signature was depleted in highly divergent patients.

Germline V CDR1 and CDR2: MNHEY, SMNVEV (reference sequence). This CDR3 has 14 residues. V was pared by 4 bases and J by 8 bases, with 5 bases of the junction left unmatched. This clonotype was counted many times. The antigen is not known. This sequence originates from a human donor with low-grade glioma or glioblastoma, undergoing nonglioma brain surgery, or in good health (not recorded which). Source material: glioma tissue, nonneoplastic brain tissue, or PBMCs (not recorded which). The chain is built from TRBV27 and TRBJ1-2; 12 bases fit TRBD1. This CDR3 is CASSSGQGARGYTF. The CDR3 DNA reads as TGTGCCAGCAGTTCGGGACAGGGGGCGAGGGGCTACACCTTC.